Each of the 9 T cell receptor beta chains below was sequenced from the same sample in a study of identical twins. TCRdb reprocessed the 5' RACE reads via MiXCR and lists one record per CDR3 protein. In the table there are 400,000 to 650,000 distinct CDR3 sequences, around 20% of which are singletons. These same data were also listed under a study on T cells expressing NK-cell markers.

The source material was CD4+ T cells sorted from blood. The receptors were gathered from a woman aged 18-29 years in good health.

The chain carries TRBV10-1 and TRBJ2-3; 7 bases line up with TRBD2. Germline CDR1 WNHNN, CDR2 SYGVQD (reference sequence). The CDR3 runs 15 residues. Trimming at V came to 4 bases and at J to 1 base, leaving 5 bases not matched to a gene. DNA for the CDR3: TGCGCCAGCAGTGCCAGTGGGGGGGGCACAGATACGCAGTATTTT. Translated: CASSASGGGTDTQYF.

This rearrangement joins TRBV4-3 to TRBJ1-1; D is possibly TRBD1 (5 bases). The length of the CDR3 is 17 residues. V lost 0 bases to trimming and J lost 7 bases, with 21 bases between them. Germline CDR1 LGHNA, CDR2 YSLEER. The CDR3 nucleotides are TGCGCCAGCAGCCAAGATCGTGACAGCCTCGGGATTCTTGAAGCTTTCTTT. Translating gives CASSQDRDSLGILEAFF.

This clonotype occurred once. The rearrangement links TRBV20-1 to TRBJ1-3; TRBD1 might be the D (5 bases). Germline lookup yields CDR1 DFQATT and CDR2 SNEGSKA (reference sequence). This CDR3 spans 14 amino acids. Trimming pared 5 bases from V and 1 base from J, leaving 12 bases between. The DNA for the CDR3 is TGCAGTGCTTTAAAGGGGATATCTGGAAACACCATATATTTT. Protein: CSALKGISGNTIYF.

In its sample, this clonotype was seen a few times. This chain links TRBV20-1 with TRBJ2-1; 11 bases match TRBD2. The CDR3 is 16 amino acids. V lost 6 bases, J lost 4 bases, and 11 bases stayed unmatched. CDR1 and CDR2 (germline): DFQATT, SNEGSKA (reference sequence). CDR3 in amino acids: CSALLTSGSEYNEQFF. The CDR3 DNA is TGCAGTGCCTTACTTACTAGCGGGAGTGAGTACAATGAGCAGTTCTTC.

The genes are TRBV12-3 or TRBV12-4 and TRBJ2-1; no clear D gene. The V end was cut by 6 bases, the J end by 7 bases, with 10 bases between. The CDR3 consists of 12 residues. The CDR3 protein is CASRNRLNEQFF. The DNA of the CDR3 is TGTGCCAGCAGGAACAGATTAAATGAGCAGTTCTTC.

The count of this clonotype is one. The chain uses TRBV12-3 or TRBV12-4 and TRBJ2-5, with D unresolved. The CDR3 is 15 amino acids. Trimming shortened V by 5 bases and J by 5 bases, and 18 bases separated the two germline ends. CDR3 residues: CASSPGYPMGETQYF. CDR3 in DNA: TGTGCCAGCAGTCCCGGGTATCCCATGGGGGAGACCCAGTACTTC.

In this sample, this clonotype turned up many times. The genes are TRBV6-5 and TRBJ2-5; D possibly corresponds to TRBD1 (5 bases). Per the germline V gene, CDR1 is MNHEY and CDR2 is SVGAGI. The CDR3 totals 16 residues. V lost 1 base and J lost 5, with 17 bases in between. The CDR3: CASSYWGAGLTETQYF. CDR3 nucleotide sequence: TGTGCCAGCAGTTACTGGGGTGCAGGGCTAACGGAGACCCAGTACTTC.

The chain combines TRBV5-1 with TRBJ1-1; D may be TRBD1 (6 bases). Trimming stripped 4 bases from V and 0 bases from J, with 10 bases between. This CDR3 contains 14 residues. In germline, CDR1 is SGHRS, CDR2 YFSETQ. The chain's CDR3 is CASSDGGLNTEAFF. CDR3 in DNA: TGCGCCAGCAGCGACGGGGGCCTGAACACTGAAGCTTTCTTT.

The CDR3 here is CASSDDYGYTF. For the CDR3, the DNA is TGTGCCAGCAGTGACGACTATGGCTACACCTTC. The V gene is TRBV25-1, the J gene TRBJ1-2; D is undetermined. Germline V gene sequence: CDR1 MGHDK, CDR2 SYGVNS. The CDR3 sequence is 11 residues long. With 3 bases removed from V and 3 bases from J, the gap between germline ends came to 2 bases.